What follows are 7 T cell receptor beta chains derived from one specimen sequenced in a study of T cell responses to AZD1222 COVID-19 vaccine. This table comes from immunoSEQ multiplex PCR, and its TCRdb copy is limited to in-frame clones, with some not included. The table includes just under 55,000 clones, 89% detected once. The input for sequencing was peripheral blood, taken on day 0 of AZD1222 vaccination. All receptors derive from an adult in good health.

CDR3 amino acids: CASSGLGADTQYF. CDR3 nucleotide sequence: TGTGCCAGCAGCGGGTTGGGGGCGGATACGCAGTATTTT. The chain combines TRBV5-5 with TRBJ2-3; D is perhaps TRBD1 (6 bases). The germline gives CDR1 SGHKS, CDR2 YYEKEE (reference sequence). The CDR3 spans 13 residues. V was shortened by 4 bases and J by 6 bases, with 12 bases between the two germline ends.

Written as DNA, the CDR3 is TGCGCCAGCAGCTTGGAAGGTAACTCCTACAATGAGCAGTTCTTC. Amino acid sequence: CASSLEGNSYNEQFF. The chain employs TRBV5-1 and TRBJ2-1; D unclear. The germline V gene has CDR1 SGHRS and CDR2 YFSETQ. With 0 bases removed from V and 0 bases from J, the gap between germline ends came to 7 bases. The CDR3 length is 15 residues. Full variable domain (outside the CDR3, taken from reference TRBV5-1 and TRBJ2-1): KAGVTQTPRYLIKTRGQQVTLSCSPISGHRSVSWYQQTPGQGLQFLFEYFSETQRNKGNFPGRFSGRQFSNSRSEMNVSTLELGDSALYLCASSLEGNSYNEQFFGPGTRLTVL.

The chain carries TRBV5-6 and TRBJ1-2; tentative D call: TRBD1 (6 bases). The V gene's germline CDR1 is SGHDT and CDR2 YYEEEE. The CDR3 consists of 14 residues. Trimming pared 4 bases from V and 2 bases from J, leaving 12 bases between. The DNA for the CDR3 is TGTGCCAGCAGCCTGGACAGACAGAACTATGGCTACACCTTC. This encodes CASSLDRQNYGYTF.

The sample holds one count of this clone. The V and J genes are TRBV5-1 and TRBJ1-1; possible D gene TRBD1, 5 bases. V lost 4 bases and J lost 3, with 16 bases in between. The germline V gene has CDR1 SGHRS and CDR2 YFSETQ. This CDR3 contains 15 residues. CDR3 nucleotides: TGCGCCAGCAGCACAGGCCCGGGCCTAGACACTGAAGCTTTCTTT. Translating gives CASSTGPGLDTEAFF.

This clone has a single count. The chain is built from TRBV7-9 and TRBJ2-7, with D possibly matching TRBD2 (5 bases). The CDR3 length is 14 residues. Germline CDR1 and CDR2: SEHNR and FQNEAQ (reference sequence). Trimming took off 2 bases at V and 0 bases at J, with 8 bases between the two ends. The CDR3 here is CASSLLGSSYEQYF. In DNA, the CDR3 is TGTGCCAGCAGCTTACTGGGGAGCTCCTACGAGCAGTACTTC.

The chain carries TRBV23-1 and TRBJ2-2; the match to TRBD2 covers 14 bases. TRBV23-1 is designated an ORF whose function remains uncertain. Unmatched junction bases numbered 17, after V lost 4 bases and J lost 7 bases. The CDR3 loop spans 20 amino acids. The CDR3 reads CASSPSGLAGEESHHGELFF. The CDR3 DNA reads TGCGCCAGCAGTCCCTCGGGACTAGCGGGAGAGGAATCCCACCACGGGGAGCTGTTTTTT.

CDR3 sequence: CASSLVQGGYGYTF. The CDR3, as DNA: TGCGCCAGCAGCTTGGTACAGGGGGGCTATGGCTACACCTTC. This chain uses TRBV5-1 with TRBJ1-2; 8 nucleotides agree with TRBD1. Germline trimming cut 0 bases from V and 4 bases from J; bases unmatched to any gene: 2. The CDR3 has 14 amino acids. Looked up from germline, CDR1 is SGHRS and CDR2 is YFSETQ.